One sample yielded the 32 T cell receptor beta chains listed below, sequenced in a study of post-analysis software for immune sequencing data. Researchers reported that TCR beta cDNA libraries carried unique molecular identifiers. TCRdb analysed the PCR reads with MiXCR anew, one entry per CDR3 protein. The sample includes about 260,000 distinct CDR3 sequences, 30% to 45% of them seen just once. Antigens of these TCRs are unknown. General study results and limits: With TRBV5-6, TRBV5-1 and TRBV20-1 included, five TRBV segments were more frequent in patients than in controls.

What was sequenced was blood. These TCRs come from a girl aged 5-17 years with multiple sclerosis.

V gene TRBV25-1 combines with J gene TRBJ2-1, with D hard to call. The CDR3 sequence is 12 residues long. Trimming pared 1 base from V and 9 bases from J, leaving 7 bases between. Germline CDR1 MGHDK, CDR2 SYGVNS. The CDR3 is CASSEFSGEQFF. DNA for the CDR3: TGTGCCAGCAGTGAATTCAGTGGTGAGCAGTTCTTC.

CDR3 loop: CSASGSSNQPQHF. For the CDR3, the DNA is TGCAGTGCTAGTGGGAGTAGCAATCAGCCCCAGCATTTT. The rearrangement uses TRBV20-1 and TRBJ1-5; D remains unclear. The germline V and J ends were trimmed by 3 bases and 0 bases, with 6 bases remaining between them. The CDR3 covers 13 residues. CDR1 is DFQATT, CDR2 SNEGSKA, per germline (reference sequence).

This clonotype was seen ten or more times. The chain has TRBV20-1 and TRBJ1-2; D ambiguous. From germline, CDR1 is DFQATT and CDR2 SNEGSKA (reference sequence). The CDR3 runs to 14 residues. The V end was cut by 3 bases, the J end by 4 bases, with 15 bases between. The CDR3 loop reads CSASPEKIGYGYTF. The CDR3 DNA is TGCAGTGCTAGTCCGGAAAAAATCGGCTATGGCTACACCTTC.

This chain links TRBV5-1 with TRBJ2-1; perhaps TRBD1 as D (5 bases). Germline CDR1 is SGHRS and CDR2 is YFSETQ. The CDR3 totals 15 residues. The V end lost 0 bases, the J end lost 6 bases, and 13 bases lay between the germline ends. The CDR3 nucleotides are TGCGCCAGCAGCTTGGAAGGGGCCGGCCGCAATGAGCAGTTCTTC. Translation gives CASSLEGAGRNEQFF.

CDR3 nucleotide sequence: TGCGCCAGCAGCTCACAGGGGGCGCGGGGGGATGGCTACACCTTC. This codes for CASSSQGARGDGYTF. J is TRBJ1-2 and V is TRBV5-1, with 9 bases fitting TRBD1. V dropped 3 bases and J dropped 6; count of bases not matched to a gene: 9. Germline V CDR1 and CDR2: SGHRS, YFSETQ. The CDR3 consists of 15 residues.

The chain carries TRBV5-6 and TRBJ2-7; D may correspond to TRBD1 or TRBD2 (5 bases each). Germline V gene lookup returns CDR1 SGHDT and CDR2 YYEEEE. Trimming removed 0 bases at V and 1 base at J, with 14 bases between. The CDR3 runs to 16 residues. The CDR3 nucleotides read TGTGCCAGCAGCTTGGGACCGGGACGGACATCCTACGAGCAGTACTTC. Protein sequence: CASSLGPGRTSYEQYF. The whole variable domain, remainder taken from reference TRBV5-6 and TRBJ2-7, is DAGVTQSPTHLIKTRGQQVTLRCSPKSGHDTVSWYQQALGQGPQFIFQYYEEEERQRGNFPDRFSGHQFPNYSSELNVNALLLGDSALYLCASSLGPGRTSYEQYFGPGTRLTVT.

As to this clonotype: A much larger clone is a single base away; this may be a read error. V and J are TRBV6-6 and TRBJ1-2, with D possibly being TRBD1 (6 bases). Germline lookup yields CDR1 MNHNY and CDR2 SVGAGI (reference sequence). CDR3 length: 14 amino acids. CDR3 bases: TGTGCCCGCAGTAGTTCTACAGGGTCCCATGGCTACACCTTC. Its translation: CARSSSTGSHGYTF.

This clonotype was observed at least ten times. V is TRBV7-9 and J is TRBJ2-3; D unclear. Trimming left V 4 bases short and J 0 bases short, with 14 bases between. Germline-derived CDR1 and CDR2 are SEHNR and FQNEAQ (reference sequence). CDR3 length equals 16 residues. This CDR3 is CASSSQQRFSTDTQYF. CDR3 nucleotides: TGTGCCAGCAGCTCGCAGCAGAGGTTTAGCACAGATACGCAGTATTTT.

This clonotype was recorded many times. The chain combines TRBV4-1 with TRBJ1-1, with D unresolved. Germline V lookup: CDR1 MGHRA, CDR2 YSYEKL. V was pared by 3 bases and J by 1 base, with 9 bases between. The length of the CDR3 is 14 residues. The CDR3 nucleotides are TGCGCCAGCAGCCAGAGGGAGGGGAACACTGAAGCTTTCTTT. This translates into CASSQREGNTEAFF.

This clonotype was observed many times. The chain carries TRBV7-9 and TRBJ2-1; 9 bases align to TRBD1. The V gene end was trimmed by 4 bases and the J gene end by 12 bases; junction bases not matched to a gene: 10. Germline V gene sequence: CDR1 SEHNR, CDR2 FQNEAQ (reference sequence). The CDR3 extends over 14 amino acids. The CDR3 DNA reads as TGTGCCAGCAGCTCATTCCGGGACAGGGTCATGCAGTTCTTC. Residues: CASSSFRDRVMQFF.

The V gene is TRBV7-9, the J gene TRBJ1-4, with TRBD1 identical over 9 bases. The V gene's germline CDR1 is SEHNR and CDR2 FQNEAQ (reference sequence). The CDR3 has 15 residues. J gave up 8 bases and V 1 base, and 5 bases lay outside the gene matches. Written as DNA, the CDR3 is TGTGCCAGCAGCTTAGGGGGACAGGGAGCAGAAAAACTGTTTTTT. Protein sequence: CASSLGGQGAEKLFF. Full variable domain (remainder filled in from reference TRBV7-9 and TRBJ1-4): DTGVSQNPRHKITKRGQNVTFRCDPISEHNRLYWYRQTLGQGPEFLTYFQNEAQLEKSRLLSDRFSAERPKGSFSTLEIQRTEQGDSAMYLCASSLGGQGAEKLFFGSGTQLSVL.

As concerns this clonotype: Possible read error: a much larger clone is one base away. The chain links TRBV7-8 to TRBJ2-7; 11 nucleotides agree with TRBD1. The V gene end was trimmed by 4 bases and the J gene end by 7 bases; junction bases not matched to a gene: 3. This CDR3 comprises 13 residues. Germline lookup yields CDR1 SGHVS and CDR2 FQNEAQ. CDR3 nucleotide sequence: TGTGCCAGCAGCTGGGGACAGGGGGAAGAGCAGTACTTC. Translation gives CASSWGQGEEQYF.

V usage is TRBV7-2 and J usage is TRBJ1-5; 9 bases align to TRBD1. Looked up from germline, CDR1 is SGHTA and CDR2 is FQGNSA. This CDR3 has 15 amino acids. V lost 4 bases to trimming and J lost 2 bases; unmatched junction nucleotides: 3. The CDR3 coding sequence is TGTGCCAGCAGCTCCAGACAGGGGGGCAATCAGCCCCAGCATTTT. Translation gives CASSSRQGGNQPQHF.

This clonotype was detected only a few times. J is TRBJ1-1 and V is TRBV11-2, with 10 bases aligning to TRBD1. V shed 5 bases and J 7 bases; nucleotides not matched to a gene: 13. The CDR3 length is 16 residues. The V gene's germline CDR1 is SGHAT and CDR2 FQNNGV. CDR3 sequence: CASSPRQGAEGSEAFF. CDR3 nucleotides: TGTGCCAGCAGCCCGAGACAGGGGGCTGAGGGGAGTGAAGCTTTCTTT. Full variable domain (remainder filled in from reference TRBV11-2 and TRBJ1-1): EAGVAQSPRYKIIEKRQSVAFWCNPISGHATLYWYQQILGQGPKLLIQFQNNGVVDDSQLPKDRFSAERLKGVDSTLKIQPAKLEDSAVYLCASSPRQGAEGSEAFFGQGTRLTVV.

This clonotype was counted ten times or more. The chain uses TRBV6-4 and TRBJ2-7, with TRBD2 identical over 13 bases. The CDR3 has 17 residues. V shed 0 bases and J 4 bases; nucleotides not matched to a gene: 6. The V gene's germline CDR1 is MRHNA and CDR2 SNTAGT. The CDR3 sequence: CASSDSKGLAGSYEQYF. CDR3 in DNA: TGTGCCAGCAGTGACTCGAAGGGACTAGCGGGATCTTACGAGCAGTACTTC.

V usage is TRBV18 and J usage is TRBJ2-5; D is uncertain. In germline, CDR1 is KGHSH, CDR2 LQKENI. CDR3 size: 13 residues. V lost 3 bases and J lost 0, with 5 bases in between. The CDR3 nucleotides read TGTGCCAGCTCACCTATAGACCAAGAGACCCAGTACTTC. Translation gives CASSPIDQETQYF.

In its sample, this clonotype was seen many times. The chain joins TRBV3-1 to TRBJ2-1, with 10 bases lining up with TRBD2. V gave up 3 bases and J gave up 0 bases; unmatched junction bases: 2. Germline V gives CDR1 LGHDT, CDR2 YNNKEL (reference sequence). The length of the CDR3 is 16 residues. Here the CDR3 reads CASSQEREGSYNEQFF. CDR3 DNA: TGTGCCAGCAGCCAGGAGCGGGAGGGCTCCTACAATGAGCAGTTCTTC.

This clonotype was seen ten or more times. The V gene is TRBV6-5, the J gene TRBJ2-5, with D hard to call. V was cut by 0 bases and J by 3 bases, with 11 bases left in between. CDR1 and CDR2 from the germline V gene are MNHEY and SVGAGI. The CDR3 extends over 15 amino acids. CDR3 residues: CASSYSNGLKETQYF. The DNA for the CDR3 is TGTGCCAGCAGTTACTCGAACGGGCTGAAAGAGACCCAGTACTTC.

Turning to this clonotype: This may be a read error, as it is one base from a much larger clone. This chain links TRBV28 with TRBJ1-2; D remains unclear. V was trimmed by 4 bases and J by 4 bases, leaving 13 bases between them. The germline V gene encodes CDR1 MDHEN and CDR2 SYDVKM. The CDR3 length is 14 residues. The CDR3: CASSSSTFSYGYTF. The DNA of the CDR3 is TGTGCCAGCAGTTCCTCGACATTTAGCTATGGCTACACCTTC.

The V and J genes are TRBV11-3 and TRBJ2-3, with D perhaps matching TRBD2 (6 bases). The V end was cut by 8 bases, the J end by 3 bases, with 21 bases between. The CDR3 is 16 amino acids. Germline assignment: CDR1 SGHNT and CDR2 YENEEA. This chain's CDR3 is CASLESRRESTDTQYF. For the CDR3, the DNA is TGTGCCAGCCTTGAATCCCGGCGGGAATCGACAGATACGCAGTATTTT.

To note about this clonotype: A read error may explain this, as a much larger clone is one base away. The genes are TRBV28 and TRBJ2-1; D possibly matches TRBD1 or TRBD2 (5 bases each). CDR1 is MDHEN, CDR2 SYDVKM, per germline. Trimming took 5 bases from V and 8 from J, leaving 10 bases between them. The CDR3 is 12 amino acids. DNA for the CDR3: TGTGCCAGCAGTCTAAGGGGACATGAGCAGTTCTTC. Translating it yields CASSLRGHEQFF.

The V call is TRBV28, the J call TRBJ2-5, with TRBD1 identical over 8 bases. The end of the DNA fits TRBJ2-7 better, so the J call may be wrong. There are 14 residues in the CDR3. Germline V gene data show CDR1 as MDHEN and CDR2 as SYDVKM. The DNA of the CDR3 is TGTGCCAGCATCCCGGACAGGGAAGTCTACGAGCAGTACTTC. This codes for CASIPDREVYEQYF.

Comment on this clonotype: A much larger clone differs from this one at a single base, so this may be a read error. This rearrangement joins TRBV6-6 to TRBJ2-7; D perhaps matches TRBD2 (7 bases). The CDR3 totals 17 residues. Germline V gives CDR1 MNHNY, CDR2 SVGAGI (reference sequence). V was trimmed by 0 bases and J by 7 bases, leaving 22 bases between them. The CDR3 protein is CASSYSTVQRGDNEQYF. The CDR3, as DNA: TGTGCCAGCAGTTACTCGACAGTCCAACGGGGGGACAATGAGCAGTACTTC.

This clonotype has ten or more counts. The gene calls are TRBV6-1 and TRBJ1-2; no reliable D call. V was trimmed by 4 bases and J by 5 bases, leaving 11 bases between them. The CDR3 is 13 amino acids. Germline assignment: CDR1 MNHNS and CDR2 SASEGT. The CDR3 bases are TGTGCCAGCAGTGCTCCGTCTCGGTATGGCTACACCTTC. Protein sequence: CASSAPSRYGYTF.

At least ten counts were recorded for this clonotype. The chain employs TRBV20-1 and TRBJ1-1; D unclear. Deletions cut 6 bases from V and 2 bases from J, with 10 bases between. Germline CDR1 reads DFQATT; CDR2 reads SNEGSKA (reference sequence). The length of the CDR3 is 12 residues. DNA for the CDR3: TGCAGTGCCGCCCAGCCAAACACTGAAGCTTTCTTT. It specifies CSAAQPNTEAFF.

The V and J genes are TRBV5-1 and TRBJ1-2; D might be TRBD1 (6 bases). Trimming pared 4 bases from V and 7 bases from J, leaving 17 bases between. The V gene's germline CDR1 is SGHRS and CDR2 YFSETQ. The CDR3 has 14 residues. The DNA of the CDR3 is TGCGCCAGCAGCGCCGACCCGGGGGCGCCTGGCTACACCTTC. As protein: CASSADPGAPGYTF.

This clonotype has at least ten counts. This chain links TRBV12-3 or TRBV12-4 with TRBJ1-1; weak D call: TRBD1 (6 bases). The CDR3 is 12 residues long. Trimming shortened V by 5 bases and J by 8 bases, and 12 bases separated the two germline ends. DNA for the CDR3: TGTGCCAGCAGTCGGACAGAGACAGAAGCTTTCTTT. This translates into CASSRTETEAFF.

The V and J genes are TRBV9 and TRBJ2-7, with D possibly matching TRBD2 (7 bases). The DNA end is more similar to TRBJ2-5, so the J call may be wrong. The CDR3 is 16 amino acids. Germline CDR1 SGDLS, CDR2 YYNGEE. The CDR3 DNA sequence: TGTGCCAGCAGCACCGAAGGGGGAGGGCCGATGGAGACCCAGTACTTC. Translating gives CASSTEGGGPMETQYF.

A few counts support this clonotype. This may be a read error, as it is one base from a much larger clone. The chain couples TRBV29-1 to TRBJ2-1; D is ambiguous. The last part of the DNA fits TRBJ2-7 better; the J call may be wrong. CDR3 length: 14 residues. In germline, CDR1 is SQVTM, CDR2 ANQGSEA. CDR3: CSGADLSSYNEQYF. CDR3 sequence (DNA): TGCAGCGGGGCGGACCTGAGCTCCTACAATGAGCAGTACTTC.

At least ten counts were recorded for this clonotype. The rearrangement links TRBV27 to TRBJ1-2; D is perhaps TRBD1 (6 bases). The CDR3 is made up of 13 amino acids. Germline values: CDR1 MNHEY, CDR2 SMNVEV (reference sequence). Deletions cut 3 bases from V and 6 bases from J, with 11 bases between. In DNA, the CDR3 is TGTGCCAGCAGTTTGTCAGGGGATCATGGCTACACCTTC. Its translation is CASSLSGDHGYTF.

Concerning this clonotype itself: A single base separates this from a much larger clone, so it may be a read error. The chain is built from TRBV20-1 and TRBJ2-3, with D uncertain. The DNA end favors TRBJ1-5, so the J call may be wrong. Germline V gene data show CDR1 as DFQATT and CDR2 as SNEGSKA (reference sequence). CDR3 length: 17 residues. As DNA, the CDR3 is TGCAGTGCTAGCCCGAGAATGATAGCGGGAGATACAGATACGCAGCATTTT. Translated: CSASPRMIAGDTDTQHF.

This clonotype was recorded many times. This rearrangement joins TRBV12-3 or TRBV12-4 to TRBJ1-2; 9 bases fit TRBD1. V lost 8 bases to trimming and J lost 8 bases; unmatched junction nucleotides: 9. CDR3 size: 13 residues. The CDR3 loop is CASENRGRFGYTF. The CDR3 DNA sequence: TGTGCCAGCGAAAACAGGGGGCGCTTCGGCTACACCTTC.